The 29 T cell receptor beta chains in this list originate from one sample, sequenced in a study of identical twins. MiXCR, run by TCRdb on the 5' RACE reads, gives a single entry per CDR3 protein. The sample shows 250,000 to 300,000 distinct CDR3 sequences, 8% to 9.5% of them seen only once. The same sample was also studied in work on yellow fever vaccine responses in identical twins.

Sequences were obtained from CD8+ T cells sorted from blood. The receptors were gathered from a woman aged 18-30 years in good health.

A few counts support this clonotype. The chain combines TRBV29-1 with TRBJ1-2; D gene ambiguous. V lost 0 bases and J 3 bases, leaving 2 bases between the germline ends. The CDR3 sequence is 11 residues long. The germline V gene encodes CDR1 SQVTM and CDR2 ANQGSEA. CDR3 protein: CSVEEYYGYTF. The CDR3 DNA follows: TGCAGCGTTGAAGAATACTATGGCTACACCTTC.

There are a few counts of this clonotype. The genes are TRBV7-3 and TRBJ2-2; 7 nucleotides match TRBD2. V was pared by 2 bases and J by 6 bases, with 6 bases of the junction left unmatched. The germline gives CDR1 SGHTA, CDR2 FQGTGA. CDR3 length: 15 amino acids. CDR3 protein: CASSLVGGEAGELFF. DNA of the CDR3: TGTGCCAGCAGCTTAGTTGGGGGGGAAGCCGGGGAGCTGTTTTTT.

This clonotype was recorded a few times. The V call is TRBV29-1, the J call TRBJ2-7; the D is unclear. This CDR3 has 13 residues. Germline loops: CDR1 SQVTM, CDR2 ANQGSEA. V lost 0 bases to trimming and J lost 6 bases, with 12 bases between them. In DNA, the CDR3 is TGCAGCGTTGAAGATCGTTCGGGTGGCGAGCAGTACTTC. Its protein is CSVEDRSGGEQYF.

The chain has TRBV29-1 and TRBJ2-7; tentatively, D is TRBD1 (5 bases). The V end lost 7 bases, the J end lost 7 bases, and 20 bases lay between the germline ends. Germline CDR1 reads SQVTM; CDR2 reads ANQGSEA. CDR3 size: 13 residues. The CDR3 DNA follows: TGCAGCGGGACCTCGACAGCCCTCGGGGAGCAGTACTTC. Translation: CSGTSTALGEQYF.

This chain joins TRBV21-1 and TRBJ2-4; TRBD1, the table's D call, was not compared with the DNA. TRBV21-1 is a pseudogene. This CDR3 has 17 residues. CDR3 nucleotide sequence: TGTGCCAGCAGCATCCACTTCCGGGCCCTAGCCAAAAACATTCAGTACTTC. Its protein product is CASSIHFRALAKNIQYF.

This chain uses TRBV10-2 with TRBJ1-1, with 8 bases aligning to TRBD1. CDR3 length: 15 amino acids. Germline assignment: CDR1 WSHSY and CDR2 SAAADI. J lost 1 base, V lost 6 bases, and 7 bases had no gene match. The CDR3 protein is CASRGRDRRNTEAFF. The DNA for the CDR3 is TGCGCCAGCAGAGGGAGGGACAGGAGGAACACTGAAGCTTTCTTT.

The chain is built from TRBV9 and TRBJ1-1, with D maybe TRBD1 (5 bases). Germline V lookup: CDR1 SGDLS, CDR2 YYNGEE. The CDR3 is 16 amino acids. The V end was cut by 0 bases, the J end by 2 bases, with 14 bases between. In nucleotides, the CDR3 is TGTGCCAGCAGCGTAGGAGGAAGGGACGGAAACACTGAAGCTTTCTTT. It translates to CASSVGGRDGNTEAFF.

This clonotype was picked up many times. V gene TRBV5-1 combines with J gene TRBJ2-7, with 7 positions matching TRBD1. The CDR3 loop spans 15 amino acids. CDR1 is SGHRS and CDR2 is YFSETQ in the germline V gene. The trim removed 4 bases at V and 1 base at J, leaving 8 bases unmatched. The chain's CDR3 is CASSPTATGSYEQYF. The CDR3 DNA reads TGCGCCAGCAGCCCTACGGCGACAGGGTCCTACGAGCAGTACTTC.

In its sample, this clonotype was seen a few times. The chain joins TRBV7-9 to TRBJ2-7; TRBD1 aligns across 10 bases. With 3 bases clipped from V and 7 bases from J, the junction kept 6 bases outside the gene matches. The CDR3 is made up of 14 amino acids. Germline V gene lookup returns CDR1 SEHNR and CDR2 FQNEAQ (reference sequence). CDR3 residues: CASSFRQGAAEQYF. In nucleotides, the CDR3 is TGTGCCAGCAGCTTCCGACAGGGGGCGGCGGAGCAGTACTTC.

This clonotype was seen ten or more times. J is TRBJ2-2 and V is TRBV2, with 9 bases that match TRBD1. V lost 11 bases and J lost 4; bases outside the gene matches: 11. CDR1 is SNHLY and CDR2 is FYNNEI in the germline V gene. The CDR3 sequence is 15 residues long. DNA for the CDR3: TGTGCCGCTCAACCGACAGGGGGATTCACCGGGGAGCTGTTTTTT. It codes for CAAQPTGGFTGELFF.

In its sample, this clonotype was seen many times. The chain joins TRBV3-1 to TRBJ2-7, with TRBD1 as a possible D gene (5 bases). V lost 1 base to trimming and J lost 4 bases, with 11 bases between them. Looked up from germline, CDR1 is LGHDT and CDR2 is YNNKEL (reference sequence). This CDR3 spans 14 amino acids. Here the CDR3 DNA reads TGTGCCAGCAGCCAAGGCTCAGGGTTGTACGAGCAGTACTTC. Protein sequence: CASSQGSGLYEQYF.

This sequence joins TRBV29-1 and TRBJ1-5; perhaps TRBD1 as D (6 bases). CDR3 size: 13 residues. V was clipped by 7 bases and J by 7 bases, with 17 bases between them. CDR1 is SQVTM, CDR2 ANQGSEA, per germline. CDR3 sequence reads: CSALPGGGQPQHF. As DNA, the CDR3 is TGCAGCGCCCTCCCCGGGGGCGGCCAGCCCCAGCATTTT.

The chain combines TRBV4-3 with TRBJ1-1; D ambiguous. Trimming took off 0 bases at V and 4 bases at J, with 9 bases between the two ends. Germline V lookup: CDR1 LGHNA, CDR2 YSLEER. The CDR3 extends over 14 amino acids. The CDR3 region is CASSQDGLSTEAFF. The CDR3 DNA sequence: TGCGCCAGCAGCCAAGACGGATTGAGCACTGAAGCTTTCTTT.

This clonotype has a count of ten or more. The chain has TRBV7-2 and TRBJ2-1; weak D call: TRBD2 (5 bases). This CDR3 region has 14 residues. Looked up from germline, CDR1 is SGHTA and CDR2 is FQGNSA. Trimming shortened V by 2 bases and J by 8 bases, and 13 bases separated the two germline ends. The CDR3 protein is CASSLFAGMDEQFF. The CDR3, as DNA: TGTGCCAGCAGCTTATTTGCGGGTATGGATGAGCAGTTCTTC.

V gene TRBV7-6 combines with J gene TRBJ2-1; D may be TRBD1 (6 bases). V was trimmed by 2 bases and J by 10 bases, leaving 24 bases between them. The CDR3 has 17 residues. Germline values: CDR1 SGHVS, CDR2 FNYEAQ. The CDR3 loop reads CASSLTKSSDRFEEQFF. The CDR3 nucleotides are TGTGCCAGCAGCTTAACTAAATCCTCCGACAGGTTTGAGGAGCAGTTCTTC.

This clonotype was found many times. The CDR3 loop is CATRDTGELFF. For the CDR3, the DNA is TGTGCCACCAGGGACACCGGGGAGCTGTTTTTT. The chain uses TRBV24-1 and TRBJ2-2, with no clear D. The germline gives CDR1 KGHDR, CDR2 SFDVKD. CDR3 length equals 11 residues. Trimming took off 7 bases at V and 3 bases at J, with 2 bases between the two ends.

The chain couples TRBV29-1 to TRBJ2-2; 9 bases are a match to TRBD1. This CDR3 comprises 14 residues. The junction had 7 bases not matched to a gene; V was cut back by 6 bases and J by 5 bases. In germline, CDR1 is SQVTM, CDR2 ANQGSEA. The CDR3 sequence: CSVRDRVDTGELFF. The CDR3, as DNA: TGCAGCGTCCGGGACAGGGTTGATACCGGGGAGCTGTTTTTT.

The V and J genes are TRBV7-9 and TRBJ2-1; D assignment may be TRBD1 or TRBD2 (5 bases each). Deletions cut 1 base from V and 7 bases from J, with 8 bases between. The CDR3 is 13 residues long. Germline loops: CDR1 SEHNR, CDR2 FQNEAQ (reference sequence). CDR3 in DNA: TGTGCCAGCAGCTTAGGGTGGGGGAATGAGCAGTTCTTC. Amino acid sequence: CASSLGWGNEQFF.

The chain links TRBV6-1 to TRBJ2-1, with TRBD2 matching 7 bases. J lost 6 bases, V lost 6 bases, and 5 bases had no gene match. The CDR3 totals 13 residues. The germline V gene encodes CDR1 MNHNS and CDR2 SASEGT. CDR3 residues: CASSGAGLNEQFF. CDR3 sequence (DNA): TGTGCCAGCAGCGGAGCGGGGCTCAATGAGCAGTTCTTC.

The V call is TRBV28, the J call TRBJ1-2; tentatively, D is TRBD1 (5 bases). CDR3 length: 16 residues. The ends were cut back, 5 bases at V and 3 bases at J, with 19 bases in the middle. CDR1 is MDHEN, CDR2 SYDVKM, per germline. Written as DNA, the CDR3 is TGTGCCAGCAGTCTCACAACCTGGGACGGACACTATGGCTACACCTTC. This translates into CASSLTTWDGHYGYTF.

The genes are TRBV15 and TRBJ2-2, with 11 positions matching TRBD2. V was pared by 0 bases and J by 3 bases, with 6 bases of the junction left unmatched. The CDR3 spans 18 residues. The germline V gene encodes CDR1 LNHNV and CDR2 YYDKDF (reference sequence). For the CDR3, the DNA is TGTGCCACCAGCAGAGATAAGGGACTAGCGGCTTACACCGGGGAGCTGTTTTTT. This translates into CATSRDKGLAAYTGELFF. Full variable domain (rest looked up from reference TRBV15 and TRBJ2-2): DAMVIQNPRYQVTQFGKPVTLSCSQTLNHNVMYWYQQKSSQAPKLLFHYYDKDFNNEADTPDNFQSRRPNTSFCFLDIRSPGLGDTAMYLCATSRDKGLAAYTGELFFGEGSRLTVL.

At least ten counts were recorded for this clonotype. The V and J genes are TRBV4-3 and TRBJ2-7; a weak D match, TRBD2 (5 bases). Trimming shortened V by 0 bases and J by 7 bases, and 10 bases separated the two germline ends. Germline lookup yields CDR1 LGHNA and CDR2 YSLEER. The CDR3 covers 13 residues. The CDR3 region has the DNA TGCGCCAGCAGCCAAGAGGTGTCGGGAGAGCAGTACTTC. This codes for CASSQEVSGEQYF.

The table lists this clonotype with a few counts. CDR3 nucleotide sequence: TGTGCCAGCAGTGAGTCCCGCTTCGCTAACTATGGCTACACCTTC. Its translation: CASSESRFANYGYTF. The chain employs TRBV6-1 and TRBJ1-2; D remains ambiguous. Germline V CDR1 and CDR2: MNHNS, SASEGT. The length of the CDR3 is 15 residues. The ends were cut back, 3 bases at V and 0 bases at J, with 11 bases in the middle.

This chain joins TRBV4-1 and TRBJ2-2; unclear D gene. This CDR3 has 12 residues. The V end lost 3 bases, the J end lost 4 bases, and 3 bases lay between the germline ends. Per the germline V gene, CDR1 is MGHRA and CDR2 is YSYEKL. The CDR3 nucleotides read TGCGCCAGCAGCCATTTCACCGGGGAGCTGTTTTTT. Translating it yields CASSHFTGELFF.

This clonotype was seen a few times. The chain has TRBV4-1 and TRBJ2-7; TRBD1 aligns across 7 bases. CDR1 is MGHRA, CDR2 YSYEKL, per germline. The CDR3 length is 14 residues. Germline trimming cut 7 bases from V and 2 bases from J; bases unmatched to any gene: 8. The CDR3 here is CASKPDRSPYEQYF. The CDR3 DNA is TGCGCCAGCAAACCGGACAGGAGCCCCTACGAGCAGTACTTC.

At least ten counts were recorded for this clonotype. The CDR3, as DNA: TGCAGTGCTAGAGCTCCTACAGCCTCCTACGAGCAGTACTTC. It codes for CSARAPTASYEQYF. The V gene is TRBV20-1, the J gene TRBJ2-7; D gene ambiguous. V dropped 1 base and J dropped 0 bases, with 10 bases sitting between them. The CDR3 contains 14 residues. CDR1 is DFQATT, CDR2 SNEGSKA, per germline (reference sequence).

Ten or more counts support this clonotype. The chain recombines TRBV20-1 with TRBJ2-7, with a possible D match to TRBD1 (5 bases). The CDR3 sequence is 12 residues long. CDR1 and CDR2 (germline): DFQATT, SNEGSKA (reference sequence). Trimming stripped 6 bases from V and 2 bases from J, with 11 bases between. CDR3 DNA sequence: TGCAGTGCCTTAATGACAGCCTACGAGCAGTACTTC. Its translation: CSALMTAYEQYF.

The gene calls are TRBV4-3 and TRBJ2-3; D unclear. Germline V gene data show CDR1 as LGHNA and CDR2 as YSLEER. This CDR3 region has 13 residues. The V end lost 1 base, the J end lost 9 bases, and 11 bases lay between the germline ends. CDR3 sequence (DNA): TGCGCCAGCAGCCAAGTCGAGTCGGTCACGCAGTATTTT. This gives the protein CASSQVESVTQYF.

This clonotype was seen repeatedly, ten times or more. The chain uses TRBV24-1 and TRBJ2-1, with a weak D call TRBD2 (5 bases). V was clipped by 1 base and J by 6 bases, with 9 bases between them. Per germline, CDR1 KGHDR and CDR2 SFDVKD. This CDR3 has 14 amino acids. CDR3 in DNA: TGTGCCACCAGTGATTTCACTAGTGTCAATGAGCAGTTCTTC. This codes for CATSDFTSVNEQFF.